This T cell receptor (beta chain) comes out of a study of blood T cells in healthy people across ages. Sample-barcoded 5' priming and a J-beta primer mix drove a second PCR of about 6 to 12 cycles. One entry per CDR3 protein results from TCRdb running MiXCR on the 5' RACE reads. The sample has 650,000 to 1,000,000 distinct CDR3 sequences, 36% seen once. Looked up from germline, CDR1 is SGHTA and CDR2 is FQGNSA. Trimming removed 1 base at V and 10 bases at J, with 10 bases between. There are 12 residues in the CDR3. This clonotype was observed a single time. The chain has TRBV7-2 and TRBJ1-1, with D hard to call. The clonotype was recovered from a man between 18 and 35 years old in good health. Sequenced: blood. Here the CDR3 reads CASSLEEGRAFF. The CDR3 DNA follows: TGTGCCAGCAGCTTAGAGGAGGGAAGAGCTTTCTTT.